What follows are 23 T cell receptor beta chains derived from one specimen sequenced in a study of a mutant IDH1 vaccine in newly diagnosed glioma. Profiling relied on immunoSEQ multiplex PCR, and the TCRdb table lists in-frame clones only, not all of them. The sample lists about 51,000 clones, approximately 80% seen once, with 1.5% to 2% in the top ten. Time point indicated: baseline, week 1 (first vaccination visit). Treatment denoted: pre-vaccination baseline after standard-of-care therapy. Source: PBMCs, taken from a glioma patient treated with radiotherapy, temozolomide or both. Receptor source: a woman aged 40 to 50 with glioma.

The chain links TRBV7-8 to TRBJ1-6, with D unresolved. Looked up from germline, CDR1 is SGHVS and CDR2 is FQNEAQ. The CDR3 consists of 16 residues. The V end was cut by 1 base, the J end by 4 bases, with 11 bases between. The CDR3, as DNA: TGTGCCAGCAGCTTAGTTTCGGCTGAGTATAATTCACCCCTCCACTTT. It specifies CASSLVSAEYNSPLHF.

This clone showed up just once. The J gene is TRBJ2-2, the V gene TRBV6-4; no reliable D call. From germline, CDR1 is MRHNA and CDR2 SNTAGT. This CDR3 is built from 11 residues. V lost 6 bases to trimming and J lost 7 bases, with 6 bases between them. CDR3 DNA sequence: TGTGCCAGCAGGGGCAACGGGGAGCTGTTTTTT. It is translated as CASRGNGELFF.

This chain links TRBV5-4 with TRBJ2-3, with 11 bases that match TRBD2. The CDR3 spans 16 residues. Germline V CDR1 and CDR2: SGHNT, YYREEE (reference sequence). V shed 4 bases, J shed 11 bases, and the junction held 15 bases outside the gene matches. The CDR3 spells CASSPGTSGHHLGQYF. In DNA form, the CDR3 reads TGTGCCAGCAGCCCCGGGACTAGCGGCCACCACCTTGGGCAGTATTTT.

The chain joins TRBV4-1 to TRBJ1-6; 10 nucleotides match TRBD1. CDR3 length: 17 residues. The germline CDR1 and CDR2 sequences are MGHRA and YSYEKL. Trimming removed 0 bases from V and 7 bases from J; junction bases left unmatched: 6. The CDR3 loop reads CASSQDVWDRGNSPLHF. The CDR3, as DNA: TGCGCCAGCAGCCAAGATGTATGGGACAGGGGCAATTCACCCCTCCACTTT.

The J gene is TRBJ2-3, the V gene TRBV2; no firm D call. Deletions cut 7 bases from V and 6 bases from J, with 11 bases between. The CDR3 runs 12 residues. The germline V gene has CDR1 SNHLY and CDR2 FYNNEI. The CDR3 DNA reads TGTGCCAGCAACGACCCCGTGGATACGCAGTATTTT. It translates to CASNDPVDTQYF. Using reference TRBV2 and TRBJ2-3 for the parts outside the CDR3, the full variable domain is EPEVTQTPSHQVTQMGQEVILRCVPISNHLYFYWYRQILGQKVEFLVSFYNNEISEKSEIFDDQFSVERPDGSNFTLKIRSTKLEDSAMYFCASNDPVDTQYFGPGTRLTVL.

The chain employs TRBV7-2 and TRBJ2-1; D not resolved. The CDR3 runs to 13 residues. Germline V CDR1 and CDR2: SGHTA, FQGNSA. Between the trimmed V and J ends, which lost 1 base and 6 bases, there was a span of 7 bases. The CDR3 spells CASSLDVLNEQFF. Here the CDR3 DNA reads TGTGCCAGCAGCTTAGACGTACTCAATGAGCAGTTCTTC.

V usage is TRBV2 and J usage is TRBJ2-1; 13 bases fit TRBD2. The CDR3 sequence is 14 residues long. V lost 7 bases, J lost 9 bases, and 6 bases stayed unmatched. The germline gives CDR1 SNHLY, CDR2 FYNNEI. Written as DNA, the CDR3 is TGTGCCAGCAAACGGACTAGCGGGGGAGGTGAGCAGTTCTTC. This translates into CASKRTSGGGEQFF.

The chain couples TRBV7-9 to TRBJ1-4, with 7 bases that match TRBD1. The CDR3 totals 15 residues. Germline CDR1 SEHNR, CDR2 FQNEAQ (reference sequence). Trimming took 3 bases from V and 4 from J; bases not matched to a gene: 5. The CDR3 protein is CASSFTGQDNEKLFF. CDR3 DNA: TGTGCCAGCAGCTTCACTGGACAGGATAATGAAAAACTGTTTTTT.

This clone was observed a handful of times. The chain links TRBV30 to TRBJ1-1; 8 bases are shared with TRBD1. V shed 1 base and J 5 bases; nucleotides not matched to a gene: 9. CDR1 is GTSNPN and CDR2 is SVGIG in the germline V gene (reference sequence). The CDR3 is made up of 15 amino acids. The CDR3 region is CAWSAPLRQGTEAFF. CDR3 bases: TGTGCCTGGAGTGCCCCCCTTAGACAGGGGACTGAAGCTTTCTTT.

This clone was recorded once. V usage is TRBV5-1 and J usage is TRBJ1-2; D may be TRBD1 (5 bases). V gave up 0 bases and J gave up 8 bases, with 8 bases separating them. This CDR3 has 12 amino acids. From germline, CDR1 is SGHRS and CDR2 YFSETQ. The CDR3 region is CASSLAGGGYTF. DNA of the CDR3: TGCGCCAGCAGCTTGGCCGGGGGGGGCTACACCTTC.

The chain links TRBV15 to TRBJ1-1; D is uncertain. CDR3 length equals 13 residues. The germline gives CDR1 LNHNV, CDR2 YYDKDF (reference sequence). V was trimmed by 8 bases and J by 0 bases, leaving 10 bases between them. The CDR3 region is CATSRAVNTEAFF. The CDR3 DNA follows: TGTGCCACCTCCCGGGCCGTGAACACTGAAGCTTTCTTT.

The rearrangement links TRBV7-9 to TRBJ1-1; D uncertain. Germline lookup yields CDR1 SEHNR and CDR2 FQNEAQ (reference sequence). The length of the CDR3 is 13 residues. Trimming cost V 5 bases and J 3 bases, with 10 bases left between them. CDR3 protein: CASSRRSDTEAFF. The CDR3 DNA is TGTGCCAGCAGCCGAAGGTCAGACACTGAAGCTTTCTTT. Looking up the rest from reference TRBV7-9 and TRBJ1-1 gives the full variable domain: DTGVSQNPRHKITKRGQNVTFRCDPISEHNRLYWYRQTLGQGPEFLTYFQNEAQLEKSRLLSDRFSAERPKGSFSTLEIQRTEQGDSAMYLCASSRRSDTEAFFGQGTRLTVV.

The chain links TRBV4-3 to TRBJ1-6; 9 bases are shared with TRBD1. After removal of 0 bases from V and 4 bases from J, the junction contained 4 bases not matched to a gene. This CDR3 spans 17 amino acids. Germline CDR1 and CDR2: LGHNA and YSLEER. The CDR3 nucleotides read TGCGCCAGCAGCCAAGAGCAGACAGGGGGTTATAATTCACCCCTCCACTTT. It specifies CASSQEQTGGYNSPLHF.

The rearrangement joins TRBV9 to TRBJ2-2; D is possibly TRBD1 (6 bases). The CDR3 runs 16 residues. CDR1 SGDLS and CDR2 YYNGEE come from the germline V gene. The V and J ends lost 0 bases and 6 bases respectively, with 15 bases between them. CDR3 DNA: TGTGCCAGCAGCGTAGGGGGACAACTAACATCCGGGGAGCTGTTTTTT. It encodes CASSVGGQLTSGELFF.

The chain recombines TRBV11-2 with TRBJ1-5; 7 positions match TRBD1. V gave up 5 bases and J gave up 9 bases; unmatched junction bases: 7. Germline lookup yields CDR1 SGHAT and CDR2 FQNNGV. The CDR3 length is 13 residues. The CDR3 DNA sequence: TGTGCCAGCAGCCCAGGGGGGCTGGGGCCCCAGCATTTT. Residues: CASSPGGLGPQHF.

The chain has TRBV5-1 and TRBJ1-2, with no clear D. V shed 0 bases and J shed 4 bases, with 19 bases lying between them. Germline-derived CDR1 and CDR2 are SGHRS and YFSETQ. The CDR3 is made up of 17 amino acids. The DNA for the CDR3 is TGCGCCAGCAGCTTGGGATGGGGATCGCGCTTTAGCTATGGCTACACCTTC. Its translation: CASSLGWGSRFSYGYTF. Complete variable domain (other parts from reference TRBV5-1 and TRBJ1-2): KAGVTQTPRYLIKTRGQQVTLSCSPISGHRSVSWYQQTPGQGLQFLFEYFSETQRNKGNFPGRFSGRQFSNSRSEMNVSTLELGDSALYLCASSLGWGSRFSYGYTFGSGTRLTVV.

The chain joins TRBV10-3 to TRBJ2-3; either TRBD1 or TRBD2 may fit D (5 bases each). The germline CDR1 and CDR2 sequences are ENHRY and SYGVKD. The CDR3 loop spans 15 amino acids. V was trimmed by 4 bases and J by 7 bases, leaving 18 bases between them. The CDR3 DNA reads as TGTGCCATCAGTGTGGGGGTACCCAGCACGAATACGCAGTATTTT. This gives the protein CAISVGVPSTNTQYF.

V gene TRBV14 combines with J gene TRBJ1-1; no clear D. Germline CDR1 reads SGHDN; CDR2 reads FVKESK. The CDR3 spans 15 residues. V was shortened by 4 bases and J by 0 bases, with 12 bases between the two germline ends. The CDR3 sequence is CASSLRSPLNTEAFF. CDR3 coding DNA: TGTGCCAGCAGCCTACGCTCTCCCCTGAACACTGAAGCTTTCTTT.

The chain couples TRBV30 to TRBJ2-5; 9 positions agree with TRBD2. CDR1 GTSNPN and CDR2 SVGIG come from the germline V gene (reference sequence). The V segment lost 5 bases and the J segment 0 bases; nucleotides outside the gene matches: 7. The CDR3 totals 15 residues. CDR3 sequence: CAWCPGLADQETQYF. CDR3 in DNA: TGTGCCTGGTGTCCGGGACTAGCAGACCAAGAGACCCAGTACTTC.

The CDR3 nucleotides read TGTGCCAGCAGTCCTAAGGTTCTCCGGACGGCTAGCTCCTACGAGCAGTACTTC. Protein product: CASSPKVLRTASSYEQYF. This sequence joins TRBV25-1 and TRBJ2-7, with D hard to call. In germline, CDR1 is MGHDK, CDR2 SYGVNS. The CDR3 has 18 residues. The ends were cut back, 5 bases at V and 0 bases at J, with 23 bases in the middle.

The gene calls are TRBV10-3 and TRBJ1-5; weak D call: TRBD1 (6 bases). The CDR3 loop spans 15 amino acids. V gave up 0 bases and J gave up 6 bases, with 12 bases separating them. CDR1 and CDR2 (germline): ENHRY, SYGVKD. CDR3 loop: CAISESSTGLQPQHF. CDR3 in DNA: TGTGCCATCAGTGAGTCATCAACAGGGCTTCAGCCCCAGCATTTT.

The chain links TRBV7-2 to TRBJ2-3; no clear D gene. Trimming cost V 1 base and J 10 bases, with 3 bases left between them. Germline assignment: CDR1 SGHTA and CDR2 FQGNSA. CDR3 size: 10 residues. CDR3 bases: TGTGCCAGCAGCTTAGGAGCGCAGTATTTT. Protein sequence: CASSLGAQYF.

This clone has more than one count but fewer than ten. This rearrangement joins TRBV4-1 to TRBJ1-2; TRBD1 might be the D (5 bases). Deletions cut 0 bases from V and 4 bases from J, with 12 bases between. The CDR3 has 15 residues. Germline V lookup: CDR1 MGHRA, CDR2 YSYEKL. CDR3 loop: CASSQEQETLYGYTF. CDR3 in DNA: TGCGCCAGCAGCCAAGAACAGGAAACCCTCTATGGCTACACCTTC.